The entry that follows covers one TCR beta chain sequence. Its specificity is unknown. This table comes from immunoSEQ multiplex PCR, and its TCRdb copy is limited to in-frame clones, with some not included. The sample has tens of thousands of clones; approximately 91% are singletons. The data were obtained in a study of cytomegalovirus exposure and HLA in healthy donors. Study details: A subsequent analysis reported that the 95 to 150 validation repertoires were produced on the same platform that had also been used for the roughly 670 first-cohort repertoires.

This CDR3 is 14 amino acids long. V lost 4 bases and J lost 1, with 8 bases in between. Germline CDR1 reads SEHNR; CDR2 reads FQNEAQ (reference sequence). Study-wide results and limits: The finding came from a later analysis; first-cohort TCR clusters tended to co-occur in the approximately 120 validation repertoires.

The sequence was obtained from a man aged 25 to 40 in good health and CMV-seronegative. The source material was PBMCs. The rearrangement links TRBV7-9 to TRBJ2-1, with TRBD1 as a possible D gene (6 bases). DNA for the CDR3: TGTGCCAGCAGCTCGGACAGATCCTACAATGAGCAGTTCTTC. This gives the protein CASSSDRSYNEQFF. Together with reference TRBV7-9 and TRBJ2-1, the CDR3 gives the full variable domain: DTGVSQNPRHKITKRGQNVTFRCDPISEHNRLYWYRQTLGQGPEFLTYFQNEAQLEKSRLLSDRFSAERPKGSFSTLEIQRTEQGDSAMYLCASSSDRSYNEQFFGPGTRLTVL.